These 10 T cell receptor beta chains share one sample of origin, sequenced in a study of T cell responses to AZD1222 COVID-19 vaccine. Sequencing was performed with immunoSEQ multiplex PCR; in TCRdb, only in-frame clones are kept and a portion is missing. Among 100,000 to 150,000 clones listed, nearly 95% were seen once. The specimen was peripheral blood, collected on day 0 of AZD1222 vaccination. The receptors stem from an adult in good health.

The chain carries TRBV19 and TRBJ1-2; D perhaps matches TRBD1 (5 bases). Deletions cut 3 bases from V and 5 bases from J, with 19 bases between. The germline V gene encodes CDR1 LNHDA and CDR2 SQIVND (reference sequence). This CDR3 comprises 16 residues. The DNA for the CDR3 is TGTGCCAGTAGTATGGAGGGGCGGCAGTCGGTGTATGGCTACACCTTC. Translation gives CASSMEGRQSVYGYTF.

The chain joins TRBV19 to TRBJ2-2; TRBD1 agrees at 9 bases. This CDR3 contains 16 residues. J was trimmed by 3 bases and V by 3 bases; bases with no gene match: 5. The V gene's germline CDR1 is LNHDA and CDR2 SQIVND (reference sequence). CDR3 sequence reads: CASSIVDRGYTGELFF. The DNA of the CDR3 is TGTGCCAGTAGTATCGTGGACAGGGGTTACACCGGGGAGCTGTTTTTT.

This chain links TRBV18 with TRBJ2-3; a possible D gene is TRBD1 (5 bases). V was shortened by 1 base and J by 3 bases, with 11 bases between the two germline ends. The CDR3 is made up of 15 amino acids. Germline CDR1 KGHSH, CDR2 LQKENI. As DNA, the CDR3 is TGTGCCAGCTCACCACAGCAGGGTGGAACAGATACGCAGTATTTT. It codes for CASSPQQGGTDTQYF.

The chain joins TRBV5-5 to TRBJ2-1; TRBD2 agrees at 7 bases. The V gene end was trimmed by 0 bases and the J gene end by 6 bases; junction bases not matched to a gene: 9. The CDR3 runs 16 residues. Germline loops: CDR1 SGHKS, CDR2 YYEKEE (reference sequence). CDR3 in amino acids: CASSLGPWASGNEQFF. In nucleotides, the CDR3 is TGTGCCAGCAGCTTGGGTCCGTGGGCTAGCGGCAATGAGCAGTTCTTC.

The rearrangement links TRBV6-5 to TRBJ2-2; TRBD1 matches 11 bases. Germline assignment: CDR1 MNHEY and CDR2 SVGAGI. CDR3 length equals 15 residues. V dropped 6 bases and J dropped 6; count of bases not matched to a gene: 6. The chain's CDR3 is CASSPDRGRPGELFF. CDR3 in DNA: TGTGCCAGCAGCCCGGACAGGGGGCGTCCCGGGGAGCTGTTTTTT.

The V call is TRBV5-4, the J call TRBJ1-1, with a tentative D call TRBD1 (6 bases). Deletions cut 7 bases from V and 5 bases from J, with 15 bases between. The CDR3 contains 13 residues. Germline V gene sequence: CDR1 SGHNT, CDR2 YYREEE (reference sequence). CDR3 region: CASRPGGQTEAFF. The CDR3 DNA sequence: TGTGCCAGCCGTCCCGGGGGGCAGACTGAAGCTTTCTTT.

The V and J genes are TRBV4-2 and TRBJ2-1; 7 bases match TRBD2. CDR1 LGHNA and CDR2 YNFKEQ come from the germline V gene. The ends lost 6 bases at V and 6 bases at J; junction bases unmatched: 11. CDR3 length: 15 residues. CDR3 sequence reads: CASSPSGPLSNEQFF. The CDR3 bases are TGTGCCAGCAGTCCTAGCGGTCCTTTGTCCAATGAGCAGTTCTTC.

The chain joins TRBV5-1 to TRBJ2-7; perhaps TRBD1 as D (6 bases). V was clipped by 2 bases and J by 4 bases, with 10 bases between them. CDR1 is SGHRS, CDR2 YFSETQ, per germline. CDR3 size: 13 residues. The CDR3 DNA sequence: TGCGCCAGCAGCTTCGGCAGGGGTTACGAGCAGTACTTC. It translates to CASSFGRGYEQYF.

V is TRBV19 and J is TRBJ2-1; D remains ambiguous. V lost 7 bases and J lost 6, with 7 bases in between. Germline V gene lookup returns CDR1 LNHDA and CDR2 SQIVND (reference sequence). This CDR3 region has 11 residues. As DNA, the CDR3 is TGTGCCAGTAAGACGCTCAATGAGCAGTTCTTC. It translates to CASKTLNEQFF.

The CDR3 DNA reads as TGTGCCAGCAGCTTACCGAACACAGGGTGGACTGAAGCTTTCTTT. Its translation: CASSLPNTGWTEAFF. The chain couples TRBV13 to TRBJ1-1; TRBD1 might be the D (6 bases). V shed 2 bases and J shed 5 bases, with 15 bases lying between them. CDR3 length: 15 residues. Germline assignment: CDR1 PRHDT and CDR2 FYEKMQ (reference sequence).